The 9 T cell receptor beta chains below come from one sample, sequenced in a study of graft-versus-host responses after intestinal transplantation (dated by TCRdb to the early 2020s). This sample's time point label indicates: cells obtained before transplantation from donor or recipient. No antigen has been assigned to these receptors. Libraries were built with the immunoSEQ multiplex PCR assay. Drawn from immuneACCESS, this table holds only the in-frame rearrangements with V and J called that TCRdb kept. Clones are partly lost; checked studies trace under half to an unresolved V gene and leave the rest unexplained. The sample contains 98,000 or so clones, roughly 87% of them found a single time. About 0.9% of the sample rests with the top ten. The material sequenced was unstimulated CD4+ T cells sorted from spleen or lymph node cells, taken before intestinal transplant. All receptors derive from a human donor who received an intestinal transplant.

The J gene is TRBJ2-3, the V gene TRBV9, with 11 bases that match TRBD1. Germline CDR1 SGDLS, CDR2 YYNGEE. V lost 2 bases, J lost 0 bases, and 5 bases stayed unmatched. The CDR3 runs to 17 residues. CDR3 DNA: TGTGCCAGCAGCGTTGGACAGGGGGCGCCTAGCACAGATACGCAGTATTTT. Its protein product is CASSVGQGAPSTDTQYF. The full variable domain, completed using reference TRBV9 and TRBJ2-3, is DSGVTQTPKHLITATGQRVTLRCSPRSGDLSVYWYQQSLDQGLQFLIQYYNGEERAKGNILERFSAQQFPDLHSELNLSSLELGDSALYFCASSVGQGAPSTDTQYFGPGTRLTVL.

CDR3: CASSQGVGSNQPQHF. The CDR3 nucleotides read TGTGCCAGCAGCCAAGGGGTTGGCAGTAATCAGCCCCAGCATTTT. V is TRBV4-2 and J is TRBJ1-5, with D hard to call. Trimming stripped 1 base from V and 4 bases from J, with 11 bases between. This CDR3 has 15 amino acids. In germline, CDR1 is LGHNA, CDR2 YNFKEQ.

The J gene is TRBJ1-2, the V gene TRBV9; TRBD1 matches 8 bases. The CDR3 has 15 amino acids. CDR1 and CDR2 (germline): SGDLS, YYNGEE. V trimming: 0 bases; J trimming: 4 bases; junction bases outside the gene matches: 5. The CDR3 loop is CASSVGPGQAYGYTF. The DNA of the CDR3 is TGTGCCAGCAGCGTAGGCCCGGGACAGGCCTATGGCTACACCTTC.

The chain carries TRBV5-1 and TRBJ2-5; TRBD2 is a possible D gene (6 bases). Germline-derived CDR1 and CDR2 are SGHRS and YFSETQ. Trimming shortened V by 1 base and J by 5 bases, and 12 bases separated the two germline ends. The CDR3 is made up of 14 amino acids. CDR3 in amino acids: CASSLLGEAETQYF. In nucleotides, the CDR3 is TGCGCCAGCAGCTTGCTAGGGGAGGCGGAGACCCAGTACTTC. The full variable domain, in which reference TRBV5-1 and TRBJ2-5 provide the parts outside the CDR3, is KAGVTQTPRYLIKTRGQQVTLSCSPISGHRSVSWYQQTPGQGLQFLFEYFSETQRNKGNFPGRFSGRQFSNSRSEMNVSTLELGDSALYLCASSLLGEAETQYFGPGTRLLVL.

This CDR3 reads CASSRERASYEQYF. In DNA, the CDR3 is TGTGCCAGTAGTAGGGAGCGAGCCTCCTACGAGCAGTACTTC. This sequence joins TRBV19 and TRBJ2-7; D is perhaps TRBD2 (5 bases). V lost 4 bases, J lost 0 bases, and 10 bases lay in between. The CDR3 consists of 14 residues. Germline CDR1 and CDR2: LNHDA and SQIVND (reference sequence).

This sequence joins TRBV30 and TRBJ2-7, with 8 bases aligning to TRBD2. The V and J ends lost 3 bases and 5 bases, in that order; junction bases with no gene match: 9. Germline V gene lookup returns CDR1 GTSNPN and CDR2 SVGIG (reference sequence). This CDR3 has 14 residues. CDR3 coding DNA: TGTGCCTGGAGGGGTCCGGGAGGGCTCAACGAGCAGTACTTC. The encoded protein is CAWRGPGGLNEQYF.

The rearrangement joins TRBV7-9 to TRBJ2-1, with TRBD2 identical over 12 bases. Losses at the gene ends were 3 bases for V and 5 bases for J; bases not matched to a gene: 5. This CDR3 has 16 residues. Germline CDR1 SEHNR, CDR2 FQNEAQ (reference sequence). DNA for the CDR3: TGTGCCAGCAGCTTCGGACTAGCGGGACGTAACAATGAGCAGTTCTTC. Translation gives CASSFGLAGRNNEQFF.

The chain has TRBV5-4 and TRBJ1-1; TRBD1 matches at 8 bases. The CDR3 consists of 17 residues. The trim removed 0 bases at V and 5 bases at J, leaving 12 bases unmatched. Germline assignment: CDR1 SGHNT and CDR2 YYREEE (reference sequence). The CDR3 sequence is CASSLAGGWVGKTEAFF. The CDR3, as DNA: TGTGCCAGCAGCTTGGCAGGGGGCTGGGTGGGTAAGACTGAAGCTTTCTTT. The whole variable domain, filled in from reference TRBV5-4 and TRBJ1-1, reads ETGVTQSPTHLIKTRGQQVTLRCSSQSGHNTVSWYQQALGQGPQFIFQYYREEENGRGNFPPRFSGLQFPNYSSELNVNALELDDSALYLCASSLAGGWVGKTEAFFGQGTRLTVV.

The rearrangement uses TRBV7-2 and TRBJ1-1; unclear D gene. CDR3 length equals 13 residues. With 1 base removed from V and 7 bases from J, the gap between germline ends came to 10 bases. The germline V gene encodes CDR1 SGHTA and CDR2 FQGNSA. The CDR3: CASSLVGGREAFF. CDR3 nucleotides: TGTGCCAGCAGCTTAGTGGGTGGTCGTGAAGCTTTCTTT.